This T cell receptor beta chain was obtained from a study of CD8+ T cells in alopecia areata. Turning to the study itself: Patients received oral tofacitinib, 5 to 10 mg twice daily, for moderate-to-severe alopecia areata.

Once RNA had been extracted, it was reverse transcribed into cDNA to act as the sequencing template. The data were produced by immunoSEQ multiplex PCR, yet TCRdb's version contains in-frame clones alone and is incomplete. The data contain 150,000 to 200,000 clones, about 72% of them seen just once; the ten biggest clones take up over 9.5%. The germline V gene has CDR1 SQVTM and CDR2 ANQGSEA. The length of the CDR3 is 17 residues. With V trimmed by 1 base and J by 0 bases, 2 bases remained unmatched. Peripheral blood samples and lesional scalp punch biopsies were obtained from alopecia areata patients.

Source: CD8+ T cells sorted from blood, taken at week 0. The source of this sequence is a human donor with alopecia areata. The chain joins TRBV29-1 to TRBJ2-1; TRBD2 matches at 14 bases. As DNA, the CDR3 is TGCAGCGTTGAAGGGGGACTAGCGGGGGTCTCCTACAATGAGCAGTTCTTC. Translation: CSVEGGLAGVSYNEQFF.